This T cell receptor (beta chain) emerged from a study of graft-versus-host responses after intestinal transplantation. Whole-study context: Transplantation in recipients was multivisceral, liver-intestinal, or isolated intestinal.

Trimming pared 5 bases from V and 4 bases from J, leaving 14 bases between. The CDR3 has 14 residues. Per the germline V gene, CDR1 is PRHDT and CDR2 is FYEKMQ (reference sequence). This clone was seen a few times. TCRdb's copy holds only in-frame clones and misses some; the assay was immunoSEQ multiplex PCR. Of around 25,000 clones in the sample, around 40% were seen once. Study-wide points: Early post-transplant declines in HvG were associated with peak levels of circulating GvH clones.

The sequence came from a human patient who received an intestinal transplant. The V call is TRBV13, the J call TRBJ1-1; D is ambiguous. Sequenced here: alloreactive CD4+ T cells from a mixed lymphocyte reaction culture, sampled before intestinal transplant. Subset: CFSE-low proliferating T cells sorted from roughly six-day pre-transplant mixed lymphocyte reaction (GvH or HvG direction). The DNA of the CDR3 is TGTGCCAGCAGCCTGGGAGGCTTGGGCACTGAAGCTTTCTTT. Its translation is CASSLGGLGTEAFF.